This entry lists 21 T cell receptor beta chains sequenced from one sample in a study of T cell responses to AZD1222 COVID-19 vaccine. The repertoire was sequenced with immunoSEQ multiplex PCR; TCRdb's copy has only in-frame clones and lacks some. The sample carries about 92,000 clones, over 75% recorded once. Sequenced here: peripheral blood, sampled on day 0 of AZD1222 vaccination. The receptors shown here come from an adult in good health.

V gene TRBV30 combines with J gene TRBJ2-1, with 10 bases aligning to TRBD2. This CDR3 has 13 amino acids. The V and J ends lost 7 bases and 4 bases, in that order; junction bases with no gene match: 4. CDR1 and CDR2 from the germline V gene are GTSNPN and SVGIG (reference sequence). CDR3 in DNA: TGTGCCTCCAAGCGGGGGGGGTACAATGAGCAGTTCTTC. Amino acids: CASKRGGYNEQFF.

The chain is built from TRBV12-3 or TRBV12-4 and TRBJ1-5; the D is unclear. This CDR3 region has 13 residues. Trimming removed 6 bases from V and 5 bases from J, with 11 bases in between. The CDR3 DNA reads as TGTGCCAGCAGGGCAGATTATCATCAGCCCCAGCATTTT. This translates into CASRADYHQPQHF.

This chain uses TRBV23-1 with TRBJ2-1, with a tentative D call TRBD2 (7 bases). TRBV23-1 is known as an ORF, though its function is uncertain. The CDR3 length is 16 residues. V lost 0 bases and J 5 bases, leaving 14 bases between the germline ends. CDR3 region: CASSQSRGRVNNEQFF. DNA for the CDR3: TGCGCCAGCAGTCAATCGCGGGGGCGCGTCAACAATGAGCAGTTCTTC.

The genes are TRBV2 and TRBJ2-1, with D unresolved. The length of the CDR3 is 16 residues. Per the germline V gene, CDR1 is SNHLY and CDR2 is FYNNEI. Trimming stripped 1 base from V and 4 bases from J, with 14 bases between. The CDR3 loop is CASSEDLGLGYNEQFF. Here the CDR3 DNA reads TGTGCCAGCAGTGAAGATCTAGGCTTGGGTTACAATGAGCAGTTCTTC. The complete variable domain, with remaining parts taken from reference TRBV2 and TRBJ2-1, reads EPEVTQTPSHQVTQMGQEVILRCVPISNHLYFYWYRQILGQKVEFLVSFYNNEISEKSEIFDDQFSVERPDGSNFTLKIRSTKLEDSAMYFCASSEDLGLGYNEQFFGPGTRLTVL.

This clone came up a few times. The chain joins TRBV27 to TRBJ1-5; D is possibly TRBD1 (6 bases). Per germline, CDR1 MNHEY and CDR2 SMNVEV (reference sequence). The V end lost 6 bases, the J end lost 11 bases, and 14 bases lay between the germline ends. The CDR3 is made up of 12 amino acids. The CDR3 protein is CASRVTGGTQHF. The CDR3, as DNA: TGTGCCAGCAGGGTTACCGGGGGCACCCAGCATTTT.

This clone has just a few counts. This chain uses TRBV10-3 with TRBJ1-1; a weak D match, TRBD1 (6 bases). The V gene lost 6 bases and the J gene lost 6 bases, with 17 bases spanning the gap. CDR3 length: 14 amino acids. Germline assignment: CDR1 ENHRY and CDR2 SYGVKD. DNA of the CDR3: TGTGCCATCAGCACAGGGTCGACTAGTTCTGAAGCTTTCTTT. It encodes CAISTGSTSSEAFF.

The DNA for the CDR3 is TGTGCCAGCACAGGGGGCTTTATCACCGGGGAGCTGTTTTTT. Protein product: CASTGGFITGELFF. The chain couples TRBV2 to TRBJ2-2, with TRBD1 identical over 8 bases. Trimming cost V 7 bases and J 4 bases; bases outside gene matches: 5. The germline CDR1 and CDR2 sequences are SNHLY and FYNNEI. There are 14 residues in the CDR3.

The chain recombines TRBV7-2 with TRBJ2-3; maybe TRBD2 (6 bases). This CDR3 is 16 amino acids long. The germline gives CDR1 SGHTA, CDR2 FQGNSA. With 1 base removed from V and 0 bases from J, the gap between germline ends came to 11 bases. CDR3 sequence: CASSLDTGVSTDTQYF. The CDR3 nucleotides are TGTGCCAGCAGCTTAGATACGGGAGTCAGCACAGATACGCAGTATTTT. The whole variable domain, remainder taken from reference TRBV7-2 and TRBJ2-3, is GAGVSQSPSNKVTEKGKDVELRCDPISGHTALYWYRQSLGQGLEFLIYFQGNSAPDKSGLPSDRFSAERTGGSVSTLTIQRTQQEDSAVYLCASSLDTGVSTDTQYFGPGTRLTVL.

The CDR3 nucleotides read TGTGCCAGCTTACCCGGTCGGGATTCACCCCTCCACTTT. As protein: CASLPGRDSPLHF. The chain couples TRBV18 to TRBJ1-6; no definite D call. The CDR3 sequence is 13 residues long. The germline gives CDR1 KGHSH, CDR2 LQKENI. Trimming removed 7 bases at V and 8 bases at J, with 12 bases between.

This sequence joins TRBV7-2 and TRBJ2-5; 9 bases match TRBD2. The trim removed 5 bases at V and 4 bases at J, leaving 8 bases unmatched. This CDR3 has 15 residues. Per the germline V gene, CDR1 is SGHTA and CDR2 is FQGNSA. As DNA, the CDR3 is TGTGCCAGCAGCCTACCAGCGGGAGGTGGAGAGACCCAGTACTTC. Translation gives CASSLPAGGGETQYF.

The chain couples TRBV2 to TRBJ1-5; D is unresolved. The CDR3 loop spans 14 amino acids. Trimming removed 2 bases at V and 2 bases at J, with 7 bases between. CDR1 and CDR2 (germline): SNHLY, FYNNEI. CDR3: CASSERLGNQPQHF. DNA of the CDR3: TGTGCCAGCAGTGAACGGTTGGGCAATCAGCCCCAGCATTTT. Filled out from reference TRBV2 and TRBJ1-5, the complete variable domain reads EPEVTQTPSHQVTQMGQEVILRCVPISNHLYFYWYRQILGQKVEFLVSFYNNEISEKSEIFDDQFSVERPDGSNFTLKIRSTKLEDSAMYFCASSERLGNQPQHFGDGTRLSIL.

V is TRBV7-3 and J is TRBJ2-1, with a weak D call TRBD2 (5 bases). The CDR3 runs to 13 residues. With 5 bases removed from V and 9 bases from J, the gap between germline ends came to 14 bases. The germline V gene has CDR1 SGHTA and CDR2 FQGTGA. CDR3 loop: CASSLAVGGEQFF. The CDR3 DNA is TGTGCCAGCAGCCTAGCAGTTGGAGGTGAGCAGTTCTTC.

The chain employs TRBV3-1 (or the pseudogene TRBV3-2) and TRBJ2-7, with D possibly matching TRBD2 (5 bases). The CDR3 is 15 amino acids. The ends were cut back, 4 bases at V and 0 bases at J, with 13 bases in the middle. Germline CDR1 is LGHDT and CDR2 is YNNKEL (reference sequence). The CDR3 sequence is CASSPGISASYEQYF. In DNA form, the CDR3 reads TGTGCCAGCAGCCCCGGGATAAGCGCCTCCTACGAGCAGTACTTC.

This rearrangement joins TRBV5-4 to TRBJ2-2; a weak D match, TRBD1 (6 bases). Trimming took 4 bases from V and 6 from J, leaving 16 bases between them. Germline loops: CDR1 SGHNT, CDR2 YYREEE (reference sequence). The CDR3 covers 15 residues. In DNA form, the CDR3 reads TGTGCCAGCAGCCTACAGGGAGTGGAGTCCGGGGAGCTGTTTTTT. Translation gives CASSLQGVESGELFF.

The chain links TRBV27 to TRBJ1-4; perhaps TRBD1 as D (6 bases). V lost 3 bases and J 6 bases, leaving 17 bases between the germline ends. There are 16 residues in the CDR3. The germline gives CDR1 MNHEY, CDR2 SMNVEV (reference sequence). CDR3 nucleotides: TGTGCCAGCAGTTTCGGCAGGGGAGGATCCTATGAAAAACTGTTTTTT. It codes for CASSFGRGGSYEKLFF.

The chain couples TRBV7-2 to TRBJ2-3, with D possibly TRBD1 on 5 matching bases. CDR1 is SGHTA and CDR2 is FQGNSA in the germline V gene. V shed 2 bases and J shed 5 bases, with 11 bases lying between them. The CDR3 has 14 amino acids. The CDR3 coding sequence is TGTGCCAGCAGCTTACGACAGATTATAGATACGCAGTATTTT. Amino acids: CASSLRQIIDTQYF. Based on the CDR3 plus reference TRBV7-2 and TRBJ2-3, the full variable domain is GAGVSQSPSNKVTEKGKDVELRCDPISGHTALYWYRQSLGQGLEFLIYFQGNSAPDKSGLPSDRFSAERTGGSVSTLTIQRTQQEDSAVYLCASSLRQIIDTQYFGPGTRLTVL.

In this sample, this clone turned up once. DNA of the CDR3: TGTGCCAGCAGCTTTGGCGGTACCTACGAGCAGTACTTC. Translated, it gives CASSFGGTYEQYF. The genes are TRBV7-8 and TRBJ2-7; D ambiguous. Germline CDR1 and CDR2: SGHVS and FQNEAQ. Between the trimmed V and J ends, which lost 3 bases and 2 bases, there was a span of 8 bases. This CDR3 has 13 residues.

The CDR3 loop is CASSLDRHTEAFF. In nucleotides, the CDR3 is TGTGCCAGCAGCCTGGACAGACACACTGAAGCTTTCTTT. The genes are TRBV2 and TRBJ1-1, with a tentative D call TRBD1 (6 bases). The V end lost 6 bases, the J end lost 3 bases, and 11 bases lay between the germline ends. CDR1 and CDR2 from the germline V gene are SNHLY and FYNNEI. The CDR3 length is 13 residues.

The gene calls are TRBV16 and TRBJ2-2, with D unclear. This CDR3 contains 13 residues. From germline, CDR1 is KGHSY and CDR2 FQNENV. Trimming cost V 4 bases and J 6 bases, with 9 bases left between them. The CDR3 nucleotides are TGTGCCAGCAGCCGTGTTGGATCCGGGGAGCTGTTTTTT. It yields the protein CASSRVGSGELFF.

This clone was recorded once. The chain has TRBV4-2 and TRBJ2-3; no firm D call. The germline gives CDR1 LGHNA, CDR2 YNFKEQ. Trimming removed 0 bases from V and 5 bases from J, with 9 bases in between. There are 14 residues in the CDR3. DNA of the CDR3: TGTGCCAGCAGCCAAGATACTGACCAAGATACGCAGTATTTT. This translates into CASSQDTDQDTQYF.

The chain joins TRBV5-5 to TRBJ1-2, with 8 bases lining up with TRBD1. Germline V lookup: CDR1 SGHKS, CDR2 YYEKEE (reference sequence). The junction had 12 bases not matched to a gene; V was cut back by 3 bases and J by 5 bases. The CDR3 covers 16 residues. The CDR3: CASSSSGGAGGYGYTF. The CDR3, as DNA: TGTGCCAGCAGCTCATCAGGGGGCGCGGGAGGTTATGGCTACACCTTC.